Sequencing of this T cell receptor beta chain was carried out in a study of blood T cells in healthy people across ages. Overall study findings and caveats: Expanded clonotype shifts may have been confounded, as the donors had an unknown CMV status.

This clonotype has just a few counts. The target antigen is unknown. Each donor was a healthy Caucasian individual from Russia, aged 6 to 90. Each donor had approximately 10 milliliters of peripheral blood drawn. A second 7 to 11 cycle PCR used barcoded and J-beta primers. Tags on each cDNA molecule came from a template-switch adaptor with 12 random nucleotides. TCRdb itself ran the 5' RACE reads through MiXCR, one entry per CDR3 protein. The sample comprises about 400,000 distinct CDR3 sequences, 45% to 60% of which are singletons, and 50% to 65% rests with the top ten. The CDR3 runs 15 residues. Trimming at V came to 6 bases and at J to 1 base, leaving 3 bases not matched to a gene. The V gene's germline CDR1 is SQVTM and CDR2 ANQGSEA.

The sequencing input was blood. V and J are TRBV29-1 and TRBJ2-4, with TRBD2 matching 13 bases. The receptor was derived from a man aged 60 to 69 in good health. The CDR3 spells CSVLTSGRAKNIQYF. The CDR3 nucleotides are TGCAGCGTCTTGACTAGCGGGAGGGCCAAAAACATTCAGTACTTC.